These 25 T cell receptor beta chains originate from one sample sequenced in a study of vaccination and CD4 T cells after COVID-19. The Oncomine TCR Beta short-read assay was applied to DNA of cultured CD4+ T cells. Each CDR3 protein gets one entry after TCRdb re-called the PCR reads with MiXCR. The table shows 22,000 or so distinct CDR3 sequences, with approximately 32% occurring only once. For these receptors, no antigen is known. Stated time point: late sampling 161 to 241 days after vaccination in a few convalescent patients. Indicated treatment: approximately nine-day PBMC culture with coronavirus spike peptide pools or control peptides (ViraFEST assay). The sequencing here drew on CD4+ T cells from blood, cultured in vitro, taken about 7 months after SARS-CoV-2 vaccination. The source is a human donor who had recovered from COVID-19.

This clonotype is labeled as medium-sized. J is TRBJ2-5 and V is TRBV7-2, with D perhaps TRBD2 (5 bases). Germline CDR1 SGHTA, CDR2 FQGNSA. The V end lost 3 bases, the J end lost 5 bases, and 10 bases lay between the germline ends. The CDR3 consists of 13 residues. This chain's CDR3 is CASSFTRVETQYF. The CDR3 nucleotides are TGTGCCAGCAGCTTCACTAGAGTTGAGACCCAGTACTTC.

The chain uses TRBV10-3 and TRBJ2-1; 7 bases match TRBD2. The trim removed 4 bases at V and 4 bases at J, leaving 16 bases unmatched. The germline CDR1 and CDR2 sequences are ENHRY and SYGVKD. This CDR3 spans 18 amino acids. In nucleotides, the CDR3 is TGTGCCATCAGTGCCTTACTTAACCTAGCCGGGGGGTACAATGAGCAGTTCTTC. As protein: CAISALLNLAGGYNEQFF.

The V and J genes are TRBV4-1 and TRBJ2-3; TRBD2 matches at 9 bases. The CDR3 spans 16 residues. V dropped 1 base and J dropped 6; count of bases not matched to a gene: 8. Germline CDR1 MGHRA, CDR2 YSYEKL. In nucleotides, the CDR3 is TGCGCCAGCAGCCAAGTACCGGGACTAGCAGTGGATACGCAGTATTTT. It is translated as CASSQVPGLAVDTQYF.

The sample holds a few counts of this clonotype. The rearrangement uses TRBV7-2 and TRBJ1-3; D is undetermined. The CDR3 consists of 13 residues. The germline V gene has CDR1 SGHTA and CDR2 FQGNSA. V lost 6 bases and J 4 bases, leaving 10 bases between the germline ends. CDR3 bases: TGTGCCAGCAGGTCCTCGGGCGGAAACACCATATATTTT. Translated: CASRSSGGNTIYF. Full variable domain (remainder filled in from reference TRBV7-2 and TRBJ1-3): GAGVSQSPSNKVTEKGKDVELRCDPISGHTALYWYRQSLGQGLEFLIYFQGNSAPDKSGLPSDRFSAERTGGSVSTLTIQRTQQEDSAVYLCASRSSGGNTIYFGEGSWLTVV.

This clonotype was detected a few times. CDR3: CASSLLVASYEQYF. In DNA, the CDR3 is TGTGCCAGCAGCTTGCTGGTGGCCTCCTACGAGCAGTACTTC. V gene TRBV7-8 combines with J gene TRBJ2-7; D gene uncertain. Trimming stripped 3 bases from V and 0 bases from J, with 9 bases between. The germline gives CDR1 SGHVS, CDR2 FQNEAQ. The CDR3 consists of 14 residues.

This clonotype has just a few counts. The chain has TRBV7-2 and TRBJ2-1; 9 bases match TRBD2. The V gene's germline CDR1 is SGHTA and CDR2 FQGNSA. With V trimmed by 2 bases and J by 8 bases, 10 bases remained unmatched. The CDR3 is 16 residues long. CDR3 in DNA: TGTGCCAGCAGCTTAACAGCGGGAGGCGGGGTCCATGAGCAGTTCTTC. Protein product: CASSLTAGGGVHEQFF. Together with reference TRBV7-2 and TRBJ2-1, the CDR3 gives the full variable domain: GAGVSQSPSNKVTEKGKDVELRCDPISGHTALYWYRQSLGQGLEFLIYFQGNSAPDKSGLPSDRFSAERTGGSVSTLTIQRTQQEDSAVYLCASSLTAGGGVHEQFFGPGTRLTVL.

This clonotype occurred a few times. V usage is TRBV6-2 or TRBV6-3 and J usage is TRBJ1-5; D is unresolved. The length of the CDR3 is 13 residues. Germline V gene sequence: CDR1 MNHEY, CDR2 SVGEGT. Trimming took off 6 bases at V and 5 bases at J, with 11 bases between the two ends. CDR3 in amino acids: CASSHELYQPQHF. CDR3 bases: TGTGCCAGCAGCCACGAATTATATCAGCCCCAGCATTTT.

V usage is TRBV4-3 and J usage is TRBJ1-3; no firm D call. CDR1 is LGHNA and CDR2 is YSLEER in the germline V gene. The CDR3 runs 15 residues. The V and J ends lost 1 base and 0 bases respectively, with 7 bases between them. The CDR3 bases are TGCGCCAGCAGCCAAGTTCCAGGCTCTGGAAACACCATATATTTT. It yields the protein CASSQVPGSGNTIYF.

By sample share, this clonotype is medium-sized. The V gene is TRBV7-9, the J gene TRBJ2-1; D remains ambiguous. CDR1 SEHNR and CDR2 FQNEAQ come from the germline V gene (reference sequence). Trimming pared 2 bases from V and 4 bases from J, leaving 9 bases between. The CDR3 has 14 residues. The CDR3 spells CASSLPGGYNEQFF. In DNA, the CDR3 is TGTGCCAGCAGCTTACCGGGCGGATACAATGAGCAGTTCTTC.

This clonotype was seen a few times. The genes are TRBV4-1 and TRBJ1-2; D unresolved. This CDR3 has 16 residues. Germline CDR1 is MGHRA and CDR2 is YSYEKL. Trimming cost V 2 bases and J 1 base, with 14 bases left between them. DNA of the CDR3: TGCGCCAGCAGCCAACCGCCAGTCAATCTTAACTATGGCTACACCTTC. Residues: CASSQPPVNLNYGYTF.

In this sample, this clonotype turned up a few times. The chain combines TRBV7-9 with TRBJ1-6; TRBD1 aligns across 7 bases. CDR3 size: 15 residues. Germline CDR1 and CDR2: SEHNR and FQNEAQ (reference sequence). Unmatched junction bases numbered 7, after V lost 5 bases and J lost 6 bases. In nucleotides, the CDR3 is TGTGCCAGCAGCCGACAGGGTGGGTCTAATTCACCCCTCCACTTT. Protein sequence: CASSRQGGSNSPLHF.

The sample holds a few counts of this clonotype. The V and J genes are TRBV7-2 and TRBJ1-2; no clear D. The V gene lost 5 bases and the J gene lost 0 bases, with 13 bases spanning the gap. Per germline, CDR1 SGHTA and CDR2 FQGNSA. CDR3 length: 15 residues. The CDR3 protein is CASSPISGANYGYTF. DNA of the CDR3: TGTGCCAGCAGCCCGATATCGGGCGCTAACTATGGCTACACCTTC.

The V and J genes are TRBV20-1 and TRBJ1-5; weak D call: TRBD1 (5 bases). The CDR3 is 16 residues long. Germline CDR1 and CDR2: DFQATT and SNEGSKA (reference sequence). Trimming pared 0 bases from V and 2 bases from J, leaving 14 bases between. CDR3 coding DNA: TGCAGTGCTAGAGAACGAAGGGGTTCGGGCAATCAGCCCCAGCATTTT. This codes for CSARERRGSGNQPQHF.

This clonotype was detected a few times. The genes are TRBV7-9 and TRBJ2-5; no firm D call. Germline CDR1 is SEHNR and CDR2 is FQNEAQ (reference sequence). V lost 8 bases to trimming and J lost 0 bases, with 7 bases between them. This CDR3 has 12 amino acids. CDR3 in DNA: TGTGCCAGCTCCTGGTACCAAGAGACCCAGTACTTC. Translating it yields CASSWYQETQYF.

Only a few counts were recorded for this clonotype. The CDR3 DNA reads as TGCAGTGCGCACAGGGGGTGGGAGACCCAGTACTTC. It translates to CSAHRGWETQYF. This chain connects TRBV20-1 to TRBJ2-5; 8 nucleotides match TRBD1. Unmatched junction bases numbered 5, after V lost 6 bases and J lost 5 bases. The CDR3 contains 12 residues. Germline CDR1 DFQATT, CDR2 SNEGSKA (reference sequence).

The CDR3 is CASSLALGLADTDTQYF. The CDR3 DNA follows: TGTGCCAGCAGCTTGGCCTTGGGACTAGCGGATACAGATACGCAGTATTTT. V and J are TRBV5-6 and TRBJ2-3; 11 bases are shared with TRBD2. Germline lookup yields CDR1 SGHDT and CDR2 YYEEEE. J was trimmed by 3 bases and V by 0 bases; bases with no gene match: 6. The CDR3 contains 17 residues.

By share, this clonotype ranks as medium-sized. V gene TRBV6-1 combines with J gene TRBJ2-7; 10 bases align to TRBD1. V trimming: 6 bases; J trimming: 4 bases; junction bases outside the gene matches: 6. Germline V gene data show CDR1 as MNHNS and CDR2 as SASEGT. CDR3 length equals 14 residues. The CDR3 loop reads CASRRQGATYEQYF. The CDR3 DNA is TGTGCCAGCAGGAGACAGGGGGCAACTTACGAGCAGTACTTC.

The CDR3 DNA reads TGTGCCAGCATCGGACTAGCCGGAGAGACCCAGTACTTC. Amino acids: CASIGLAGETQYF. The gene calls are TRBV2 and TRBJ2-5; 8 positions match TRBD2. The length of the CDR3 is 13 residues. In germline, CDR1 is SNHLY, CDR2 FYNNEI. V gave up 7 bases and J gave up 4 bases; unmatched junction bases: 5.

The CDR3 DNA reads as TGTGCCAGCAGTGAATACCGTACTAGCACAGATACGCAGTATTTT. Translation gives CASSEYRTSTDTQYF. This chain links TRBV25-1 with TRBJ2-3; D remains ambiguous. V lost 0 bases to trimming and J lost 0 bases, with 7 bases between them. The CDR3 runs to 15 residues. Looked up from germline, CDR1 is MGHDK and CDR2 is SYGVNS.

The rearrangement links TRBV20-1 to TRBJ1-1; the D gene is possibly TRBD1 (5 bases). Germline CDR1 and CDR2: DFQATT and SNEGSKA (reference sequence). This CDR3 spans 15 amino acids. V dropped 6 bases and J dropped 10 bases, with 27 bases sitting between them. The CDR3 loop is CSAPGRGGGSVGAFF. The CDR3 nucleotides read TGCAGTGCGCCGGGACGGGGTGGAGGAAGTGTGGGAGCTTTCTTT.

This clonotype appeared a single time. This sequence joins TRBV19 and TRBJ2-1, with D maybe TRBD2 (6 bases). V shed 6 bases and J shed 6 bases, with 12 bases lying between them. This CDR3 spans 13 amino acids. Germline CDR1 LNHDA, CDR2 SQIVND (reference sequence). The CDR3 spells CASSLLEGNEQFF. DNA of the CDR3: TGTGCCAGTAGCCTGTTGGAGGGCAATGAGCAGTTCTTC.

For the CDR3, the DNA is TGCAGTGCCCCTCGAGACACGAACTCCTACGAGCAGTACTTC. This codes for CSAPRDTNSYEQYF. The rearrangement uses TRBV20-1 and TRBJ2-7, with D unclear. V lost 6 bases, J lost 0 bases, and 15 bases lay in between. CDR3 length: 14 amino acids. Germline V CDR1 and CDR2: DFQATT, SNEGSKA (reference sequence).

By frequency in the sample, this clonotype is medium-sized. The rearrangement uses TRBV20-1 and TRBJ2-7; 12 nucleotides match TRBD2. The trim removed 0 bases at V and 3 bases at J, leaving 0 bases unmatched. The CDR3 spans 14 residues. Germline CDR1 and CDR2: DFQATT and SNEGSKA (reference sequence). The CDR3 loop is CSAREGLAGYEQYF. In nucleotides, the CDR3 is TGCAGTGCTAGAGAGGGACTAGCGGGCTACGAGCAGTACTTC.

The sample holds a few counts of this clonotype. The genes are TRBV6-1 and TRBJ1-2, with TRBD1 matching 8 bases. Germline CDR1 reads MNHNS; CDR2 reads SASEGT. The J segment lost 6 bases and the V segment lost 1 base, leaving 7 bases of the junction unmatched. This CDR3 spans 15 amino acids. Written as DNA, the CDR3 is TGTGCCAGCAGTGAAGTTTGGACAGGGAACGATGGCTACACCTTC. This translates into CASSEVWTGNDGYTF.

The rearrangement links TRBV7-9 to TRBJ2-5; D is unclear. This CDR3 comprises 14 residues. The V gene's germline CDR1 is SEHNR and CDR2 FQNEAQ (reference sequence). Trimming removed 5 bases from V and 0 bases from J, with 10 bases in between. DNA of the CDR3: TGTGCCAGCAGCGAAGCCATGTACCAAGAGACCCAGTACTTC. Its protein is CASSEAMYQETQYF.